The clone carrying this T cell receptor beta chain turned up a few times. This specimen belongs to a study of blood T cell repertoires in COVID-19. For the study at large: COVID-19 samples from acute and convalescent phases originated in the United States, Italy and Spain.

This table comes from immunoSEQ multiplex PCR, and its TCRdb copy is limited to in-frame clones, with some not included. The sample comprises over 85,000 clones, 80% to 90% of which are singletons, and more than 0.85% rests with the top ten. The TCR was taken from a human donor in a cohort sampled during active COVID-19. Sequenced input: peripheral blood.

DNA of the CDR3: TGTGCCAGCAGCTTAGGGGGACTAGCCTACGAGCAGTACTTC. Encoded protein: CASSLGGLAYEQYF. The chain joins TRBV11-2 to TRBJ2-7, with TRBD2 identical over 8 bases. CDR1 and CDR2 from the germline V gene are SGHAT and FQNNGV. This CDR3 comprises 14 residues. The J segment lost 2 bases and the V segment lost 1 base, leaving 1 base of the junction unmatched.